The 18 T cell receptor beta chains presented below share a single source sample, sequenced in a study of radiotherapy plus CTLA-4 blockade in lung cancer. Here immunoSEQ multiplex PCR was the method, and the copy in TCRdb shows in-frame clones only, minus some. The repertoire holds approximately 80,000 clones, with about four fifths as singletons. Sequenced material: peripheral blood, taken from a patient treated with radiotherapy plus ipilimumab. These receptors were obtained from a human donor with non-small cell lung cancer whose response to radiotherapy plus ipilimumab could not be evaluated. Some clones in this sample may be carry-over from other donors' samples.

The chain uses TRBV19 and TRBJ1-2; 9 bases agree with TRBD1. This CDR3 contains 15 residues. The V and J ends lost 5 bases and 3 bases, in that order; junction bases with no gene match: 7. Germline lookup yields CDR1 LNHDA and CDR2 SQIVND (reference sequence). The CDR3 region has the DNA TGTGCCAGTAGTCCCGGGACAGGGTTTGACTATGGCTACACCTTC. This codes for CASSPGTGFDYGYTF. The full variable domain, its missing parts supplied by reference TRBV19 and TRBJ1-2, is DGGITQSPKYLFRKEGQNVTLSCEQNLNHDAMYWYRQDPGQGLRLIYYSQIVNDFQKGDIAEGYSVSREKKESFPLTVTSAQKNPTAFYLCASSPGTGFDYGYTFGSGTRLTVV.

This chain joins TRBV30 and TRBJ1-5; D is perhaps TRBD1 (6 bases). The CDR3 sequence is 14 residues long. From germline, CDR1 is GTSNPN and CDR2 SVGIG (reference sequence). The V end was cut by 8 bases, the J end by 7 bases, with 21 bases between. CDR3 region: CAQSGVQGKQPQHF. The CDR3 nucleotides are TGTGCCCAATCAGGCGTCCAGGGGAAACAGCCCCAGCATTTT.

The chain combines TRBV10-3 with TRBJ1-4; D not resolved. This CDR3 spans 18 amino acids. The ends were cut back, 6 bases at V and 0 bases at J, with 20 bases in the middle. CDR1 is ENHRY and CDR2 is SYGVKD in the germline V gene. The CDR3 DNA sequence: TGTGCCATCAGCTCAGGTGGGCCATACTCAGCAACTAATGAAAAACTGTTTTTT. Its protein is CAISSGGPYSATNEKLFF.

This chain joins TRBV29-1 and TRBJ1-1, with 10 bases identical to TRBD1. The CDR3 covers 19 residues. The V segment lost 0 bases and the J segment 4 bases; nucleotides outside the gene matches: 17. Germline loops: CDR1 SQVTM, CDR2 ANQGSEA. The CDR3 here is CSVEDFPGTGALQVTEAFF. The CDR3 DNA reads TGCAGCGTTGAAGATTTTCCCGGGACAGGGGCCCTCCAGGTCACTGAAGCTTTCTTT.

This chain links TRBV29-1 with TRBJ2-7; 11 nucleotides agree with TRBD1. CDR1 is SQVTM and CDR2 is ANQGSEA in the germline V gene. Trimming took 4 bases from V and 6 from J; bases not matched to a gene: 14. The CDR3 has 16 amino acids. This CDR3 is CSVVGVEDRGPGEQYF. DNA of the CDR3: TGCAGCGTTGTCGGGGTGGAGGACAGGGGGCCGGGCGAGCAGTACTTC.

The chain joins TRBV19 to TRBJ2-2, with TRBD2 matching over 8 bases. Germline CDR1 and CDR2: LNHDA and SQIVND (reference sequence). V lost 2 bases and J lost 7; bases outside the gene matches: 3. This CDR3 comprises 14 residues. The CDR3 region has the DNA TGTGCCAGTAGTATAAGAGGGACTAGCGGGGAGCTGTTTTTT. It translates to CASSIRGTSGELFF.

CDR3 coding DNA: TGTGCCAGCAGCCCCAGCGGGCTCACTGAAGCTTTCTTT. Its translation: CASSPSGLTEAFF. V is TRBV7-2 and J is TRBJ1-1; no clear D gene. Trimming removed 5 bases from V and 4 bases from J, with 11 bases in between. The germline V gene encodes CDR1 SGHTA and CDR2 FQGNSA. The CDR3 extends over 13 amino acids. The whole variable domain, filled in from reference TRBV7-2 and TRBJ1-1, reads GAGVSQSPSNKVTEKGKDVELRCDPISGHTALYWYRQSLGQGLEFLIYFQGNSAPDKSGLPSDRFSAERTGGSVSTLTIQRTQQEDSAVYLCASSPSGLTEAFFGQGTRLTVV.

The chain combines TRBV5-4 with TRBJ1-3; no definite D call. From germline, CDR1 is SGHNT and CDR2 YYREEE (reference sequence). The CDR3 loop spans 13 amino acids. Deletions cut 1 base from V and 4 bases from J, with 6 bases between. CDR3 nucleotides: TGTGCCAGCAGCTTGCTAGGCGGAAACACCATATATTTT. It codes for CASSLLGGNTIYF. The full variable domain, with the rest looked up from reference TRBV5-4 and TRBJ1-3, is ETGVTQSPTHLIKTRGQQVTLRCSSQSGHNTVSWYQQALGQGPQFIFQYYREEENGRGNFPPRFSGLQFPNYSSELNVNALELDDSALYLCASSLLGGNTIYFGEGSWLTVV.

The chain joins TRBV7-9 to TRBJ2-7; TRBD1 agrees at 12 bases. Germline-derived CDR1 and CDR2 are SEHNR and FQNEAQ (reference sequence). The ends lost 5 bases at V and 4 bases at J; junction bases unmatched: 3. This CDR3 has 14 amino acids. Here the CDR3 reads CASSPGQGAYEQYF. DNA of the CDR3: TGTGCCAGCAGCCCGGGACAGGGGGCTTACGAGCAGTACTTC.

The genes are TRBV2 and TRBJ1-2, with D possibly being TRBD1 (6 bases). CDR1 is SNHLY, CDR2 FYNNEI, per germline. V lost 8 bases and J lost 3, with 16 bases in between. The CDR3 length is 14 residues. DNA of the CDR3: TGTGCCAGCGCCCGGGACAAATGGGACTATGGCTACACCTTC. It codes for CASARDKWDYGYTF.

The V call is TRBV19, the J call TRBJ2-1; 11 nucleotides line up with TRBD2. In germline, CDR1 is LNHDA, CDR2 SQIVND (reference sequence). The V gene end was trimmed by 7 bases and the J gene end by 4 bases; junction bases not matched to a gene: 9. The CDR3 contains 16 residues. Written as DNA, the CDR3 is TGTGCCAGTAACCACCCCGGGACTAGCGGTTACAATGAGCAGTTCTTC. Its translation: CASNHPGTSGYNEQFF.

This rearrangement joins TRBV5-6 to TRBJ2-1, with TRBD1 matching over 7 bases. V shed 4 bases and J 9 bases; nucleotides not matched to a gene: 7. Germline loops: CDR1 SGHDT, CDR2 YYEEEE. CDR3 size: 13 residues. The CDR3 is CASSRQGRSEQFF. In DNA form, the CDR3 reads TGTGCCAGCAGCCGACAGGGAAGGAGTGAGCAGTTCTTC.

The chain combines TRBV11-3 with TRBJ1-1; 8 bases align to TRBD1. V lost 4 bases to trimming and J lost 6 bases; unmatched junction nucleotides: 10. Germline V lookup: CDR1 SGHNT, CDR2 YENEEA. The length of the CDR3 is 15 residues. The CDR3 sequence: CASSSGQGGVPEAFF. The CDR3 DNA sequence: TGTGCCAGCAGCTCCGGACAGGGAGGGGTGCCTGAAGCTTTCTTT.

This clone was seen once. Here the CDR3 reads CASSPLTANYGYTF. As DNA, the CDR3 is TGTGCCAGCAGCCCTTTGACAGCTAACTATGGCTACACCTTC. The gene calls are TRBV28 and TRBJ1-2; D is perhaps TRBD1 (5 bases). This CDR3 has 14 amino acids. Germline CDR1 and CDR2: MDHEN and SYDVKM. V dropped 6 bases and J dropped 0 bases, with 11 bases sitting between them.

The chain recombines TRBV28 with TRBJ2-5, with D possibly being TRBD1 (6 bases). V dropped 4 bases and J dropped 7 bases, with 22 bases sitting between them. Germline-derived CDR1 and CDR2 are MDHEN and SYDVKM. The length of the CDR3 is 16 residues. CDR3 in amino acids: CASSSLVAGPRGTQYF. In DNA, the CDR3 is TGTGCCAGCAGTTCCCTAGTAGCTGGTCCCAGGGGGACCCAGTACTTC.

This chain connects TRBV7-9 to TRBJ2-1; perhaps TRBD1 as D (5 bases). V dropped 5 bases and J dropped 5 bases, with 7 bases sitting between them. Germline lookup yields CDR1 SEHNR and CDR2 FQNEAQ (reference sequence). The CDR3 runs 12 residues. CDR3 in amino acids: CASSQGDNEQFF. Written as DNA, the CDR3 is TGTGCCAGCAGCCAAGGGGACAATGAGCAGTTCTTC.

This clone turned up a few times. The CDR3 DNA reads as TGTGCCAGCAGCCTGGACAGGGTGTACACTGAAGCTTTCTTT. Translation: CASSLDRVYTEAFF. The V and J genes are TRBV5-5 and TRBJ1-1; TRBD1 aligns across 8 bases. Per germline, CDR1 SGHKS and CDR2 YYEKEE (reference sequence). CDR3 length: 14 residues. The V segment lost 4 bases and the J segment 3 bases; nucleotides outside the gene matches: 5.

The V gene is TRBV5-1, the J gene TRBJ1-1; 9 bases match TRBD1. There are 14 residues in the CDR3. After removal of 6 bases from V and 5 bases from J, the junction contained 8 bases not matched to a gene. Germline lookup yields CDR1 SGHRS and CDR2 YFSETQ. The CDR3 spells CASTPTGGKTEAFF. In nucleotides, the CDR3 is TGCGCCAGCACCCCGACAGGGGGGAAAACTGAAGCTTTCTTT.